A selection of T cell receptor beta chains follows, all from one sample in a study of cytomegalovirus exposure and HLA in healthy donors. Clones were sequenced by immunoSEQ multiplex PCR, and TCRdb holds only the in-frame ones, with some missing. The sample lists more than 150,000 clones; about 79% were seen once. The sample consisted of PBMCs. Receptor source: a man aged 45-65 years in good health and CMV-seropositive. The CDR3 runs from the conserved cysteine through the conserved F or W. A D gene is named only where the DNA matches it firmly. Clone size, where shown, is once, few, many, or a class for clones that have expanded.

CDR3: CASSLLGQGGGGYTF; size: -; J: TRBJ1-2; V: TRBV27; D: TRBD1
CDR3: CASSASDYTQYF; size: -; J: TRBJ2-3; V: TRBV6-1; D: -
CDR3: CAWSRLAGGTTDTQYF; size: -; J: TRBJ2-3; V: TRBV30; D: TRBD2
CDR3: CASRGAEETQYF; size: -; J: TRBJ2-5; V: TRBV5-1; D: -
CDR3: CASKSVNTEAFF; size: -; J: TRBJ1-1; V: TRBV27; D: -
CDR3: CASSFGQGNSPLHF; size: -; J: TRBJ1-6; V: TRBV27; D: TRBD1
CDR3: CASSLAHKDRSLFF; size: few; J: TRBJ1-4; V: TRBV7-8; D: -
CDR3: CASRRIGPTGSGQPQHF; size: -; J: TRBJ1-5; V: TRBV2; D: -
CDR3: CASSVGNGGQGVIEQYF; size: -; J: TRBJ2-7; V: TRBV9; D: TRBD1
CDR3: CASSVGLRGDYNEQFF; size: -; J: TRBJ2-1; V: TRBV9; D: TRBD2
CDR3: CASSAGLGQGTHEAFF; size: once; J: TRBJ1-1; V: TRBV9; D: TRBD1
CDR3: CASSLDRDTGELFF; size: -; J: TRBJ2-2; V: TRBV11-1; D: -
CDR3: CASSSRDTTYNEQFF; size: once; J: TRBJ2-1; V: TRBV27; D: -
CDR3: CASSRSQGAPWDTQYF; size: -; J: TRBJ2-3; V: TRBV19; D: TRBD1
CDR3: CATSTKGQRQETQYF; size: -; J: TRBJ2-5; V: TRBV15; D: TRBD1
CDR3: CSVAAVYGYTF; size: -; J: TRBJ1-2; V: TRBV29-1; D: -
CDR3: CASSPHSSEDYGYTF; size: -; J: TRBJ1-2; V: TRBV4-2; D: -
CDR3: CASREGQASNQPQHF; size: -; J: TRBJ1-5; V: TRBV4-1; D: TRBD1
CDR3: CASSQDIGSGNEKLFF; size: -; J: TRBJ1-4; V: TRBV4-2; D: -
CDR3: CASSSGRDSLEAFF; size: few; J: TRBJ1-1; V: TRBV7-2; D: TRBD1
CDR3: CARSFPGLAYNEQFF; size: -; J: TRBJ2-1; V: TRBV7-5; D: -
CDR3: CATTCSSPTVICLSDTQYF; size: -; J: TRBJ2-3; V: TRBV28; D: -
CDR3: CASSQGTASNEKLFF; size: -; J: TRBJ1-4; V: TRBV4-3; D: -
CDR3: CASSPRTGGAVYSNQPQHF; size: -; J: TRBJ1-5; V: TRBV28; D: TRBD1
CDR3: CASSQGAGGKPLHF; size: -; J: TRBJ1-6; V: TRBV14; D: -
CDR3: CASSHGSGESTDTQYF; size: -; J: TRBJ2-3; V: TRBV4-2; D: TRBD2
CDR3: CASSPSGTGEFEQYF; size: -; J: TRBJ2-7; V: TRBV6-1; D: TRBD1
CDR3: CASSGSDRGGYGYTF; size: -; J: TRBJ1-2; V: TRBV2; D: TRBD1
CDR3: CASRPTAKGYGYTF; size: -; J: TRBJ1-2; V: TRBV6-5; D: -
CDR3: CASSLTGEGSPLHF; size: -; J: TRBJ1-6; V: TRBV6-5; D: TRBD1
CDR3: CASSLQYNSPLHF; size: -; J: TRBJ1-6; V: TRBV2; D: -
CDR3: CAISGLLAEYYNEQFF; size: -; J: TRBJ2-1; V: TRBV10-3; D: TRBD2
CDR3: CASSRGQGAPYEQYF; size: -; J: TRBJ2-7; V: TRBV18; D: TRBD1
CDR3: CASSYGGSNTEAFF; size: -; J: TRBJ1-1; V: TRBV7-2; D: -
CDR3: CASSQDWGQVADTQYF; size: -; J: TRBJ2-3; V: TRBV14; D: TRBD1
CDR3: CASRHLRQQKNTEAFF; size: -; J: TRBJ1-1; V: TRBV27; D: -
CDR3: CASSPSLNEQFF; size: -; J: TRBJ2-1; V: TRBV5-5; D: -
CDR3: CASTNAILDQPQHF; size: -; J: TRBJ1-5; V: TRBV28; D: -
CDR3: CASSRDYSGNTIYF; size: -; J: TRBJ1-3; V: TRBV2; D: -
CDR3: CASRAPGQGSGNEQFF; size: -; J: TRBJ2-1; V: TRBV19; D: TRBD1